The entry below describes one T cell receptor beta chain. Expressed TCRB transcripts were sequenced after all isolated RNA was converted to cDNA. Only in-frame clones appear in the TCRdb table, and some are missing; sequencing was by immunoSEQ multiplex PCR. The sample lists 430,000 or so clones, about an eighth occurring once. Germline V gene lookup returns CDR1 SGHTA and CDR2 FQGNSA. This CDR3 has 19 amino acids. Germline trimming cut 1 base from V and 0 bases from J; bases unmatched to any gene: 12. The data stem from a study of beta chain features in type 1 diabetes. The receptor comes from a woman between 18 and 29 years old in good health. The material sequenced was naive CD4+ T cells from blood. The V and J genes are TRBV7-2 and TRBJ2-7; 10 bases agree with TRBD2. This CDR3 is CASSLVPSGGRLSSYEQYV. The CDR3 region has the DNA TGTGCCAGCAGCTTAGTCCCTAGCGGGGGAAGATTAAGCTCCTACGAGCAGTACGTC.